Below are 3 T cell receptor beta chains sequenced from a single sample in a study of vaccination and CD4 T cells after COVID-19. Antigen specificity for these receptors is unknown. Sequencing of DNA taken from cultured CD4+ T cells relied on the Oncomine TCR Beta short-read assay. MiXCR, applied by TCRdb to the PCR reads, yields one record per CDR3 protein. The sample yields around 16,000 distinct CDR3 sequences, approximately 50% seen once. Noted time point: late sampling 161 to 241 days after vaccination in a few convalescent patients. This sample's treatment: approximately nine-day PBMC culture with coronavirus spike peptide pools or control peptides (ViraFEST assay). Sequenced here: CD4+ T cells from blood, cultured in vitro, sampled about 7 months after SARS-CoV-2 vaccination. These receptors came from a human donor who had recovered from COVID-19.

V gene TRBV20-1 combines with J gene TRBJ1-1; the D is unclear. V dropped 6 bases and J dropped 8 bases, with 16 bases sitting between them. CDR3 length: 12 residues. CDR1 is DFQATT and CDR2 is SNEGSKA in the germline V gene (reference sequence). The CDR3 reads CSARPGTTEAFF. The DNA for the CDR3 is TGCAGTGCGCGTCCAGGAACAACCGAAGCTTTCTTT.

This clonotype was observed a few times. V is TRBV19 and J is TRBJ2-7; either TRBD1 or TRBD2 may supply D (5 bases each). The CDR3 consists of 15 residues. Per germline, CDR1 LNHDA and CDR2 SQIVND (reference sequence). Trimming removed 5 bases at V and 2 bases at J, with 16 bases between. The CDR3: CASSDSGTVTYEQYF. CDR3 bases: TGTGCCAGTAGTGATTCCGGGACGGTGACCTACGAGCAGTACTTC.

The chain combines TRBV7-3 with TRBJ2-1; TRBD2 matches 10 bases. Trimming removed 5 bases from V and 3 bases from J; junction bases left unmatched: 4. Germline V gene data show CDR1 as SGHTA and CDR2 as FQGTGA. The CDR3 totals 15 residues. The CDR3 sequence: CASSQGLAVYNEQFF. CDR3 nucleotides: TGTGCCAGCAGCCAAGGACTAGCGGTCTACAATGAGCAGTTCTTC. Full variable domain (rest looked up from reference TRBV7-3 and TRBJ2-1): GAGVSQTPSNKVTEKGKYVELRCDPISGHTALYWYRQSLGQGPEFLIYFQGTGAADDSGLPNDRFFAVRPEGSVSTLKIQRTERGDSAVYLCASSQGLAVYNEQFFGPGTRLTVL.